The text below deals with one T cell receptor beta chain. The target antigen is unknown. The assay was immunoSEQ multiplex PCR, and TCRdb's table has in-frame clones only and misses some. The table has approximately 120,000 clones, 87% seen once. This sample is part of a study of T cell responses to AZD1222 COVID-19 vaccine. Whole-study findings and limits: Among the donors, most were white British and more were female, and clonal diversity was possibly underestimated. Among those given AZD1222, only five or six were seropositive at baseline. Two doses of AZD1222 preceded a rise in Spike-specific TCR breadth and depth.

The V end lost 4 bases, the J end lost 0 bases, and 13 bases lay between the germline ends. Germline CDR1 is LGHDT and CDR2 is YNNKEL (reference sequence). CDR3 length equals 16 residues. This receptor was identified in an adult who received the AZD1222 COVID-19 vaccine. The sample consisted of peripheral blood, taken 28 days after the second AZD1222 dose. This rearrangement joins TRBV3-1 (or the pseudogene TRBV3-2) to TRBJ1-3; TRBD1 is a possible D gene (6 bases). Here the CDR3 reads CASSLGPGDSGNTIYF. CDR3 nucleotides: TGTGCCAGCAGCCTTGGCCCAGGGGACTCTGGAAACACCATATATTTT.